This T cell receptor beta chain originates from a study of shared clonotypes between healthy human individuals. Points on this clone: Its antigen is not identified.

Some clones are missing from TCRdb's copy, which holds only in-frame ones; the method was immunoSEQ multiplex PCR. The sample lists around 2.1 million clones; around 95% were seen once. This CDR3 spans 14 amino acids. V dropped 4 bases and J dropped 2 bases, with 11 bases sitting between them. Germline V gives CDR1 LNHDA, CDR2 SQIVND (reference sequence). Study-level points and caveats: The study's rarefaction showed incomplete sorted-subset sequencing despite large depth.

Sequencing was carried out using naive CD4+ T cells sorted from blood. Subset indicated: CD45RA+ positively selected. The source is a man aged 18 to 30 in good health. This sequence joins TRBV19 and TRBJ1-1, with D perhaps matching TRBD1 (5 bases). CDR3 sequence reads: CASSTRVINTEAFF. CDR3 coding DNA: TGTGCCAGTAGTACCAGGGTCATCAACACTGAAGCTTTCTTT. Full variable domain (outside the CDR3, taken from reference TRBV19 and TRBJ1-1): DGGITQSPKYLFRKEGQNVTLSCEQNLNHDAMYWYRQDPGQGLRLIYYSQIVNDFQKGDIAEGYSVSREKKESFPLTVTSAQKNPTAFYLCASSTRVINTEAFFGQGTRLTVV.